This TCR beta chain is from a study of T cell responses to AZD1222 COVID-19 vaccine (dated by TCRdb to the early 2020s). Notes on the research overall: A total of roughly 240 trial participants underwent TCR sequencing, of whom some 210 received two doses of AZD1222 and about 25 received two doses of the MenACWY control vaccine. Trial participants were enrolled into age subgroups of 18-55, 56-69 and 70-plus years, which contained roughly 140, 27 and 60 TCR-sequenced participants, respectively. What the study reported, not specific to this receptor: Participants were mostly white British and included more females than males, and it was suggested by the authors that clonal diversity may have been underestimated. Epitopes outside the regions mutated in the B.1.351 and B.1.1.7 variants were reportedly recognized by nearly half of the unique spike-specific TCRs. Because no day 14 peak-response samples were available, repertoires were characterized only after the peak T cell response. Vaccine-associated CD4 TCRs spanned the whole spike protein, with dominant responses in regions 160-218 and 743-854. In the small 56-69-year group, the increase in depth fell short of significance, most likely because of low power. Conclusions about previously exposed vaccinees are limited, since just five or six AZD1222 recipients were seropositive for SARS-CoV-2 at baseline. After two AZD1222 doses, both the breadth and the depth of spike-specific TCRs were significantly higher than at day 0 and than in MenACWY recipients.

The sample's time point label, decoded: about 28 days (+/-7) after the second vaccine dose. AZD1222 recipients whose second dose came at about 4 weeks and those whose second dose came at about 12 weeks were combined into one group, since spike-specific TCR depth and breadth did not differ between the two schedules. Vaccinee samples came from UK trials COV001 and COV002, including a single-blind randomized controlled phase 2/3 trial of AZD1222 (ChAdOx1 nCoV-19) in healthy adults. Trial participant PBMC samples were collected at day 0 and day 28 after the second dose for TCRbeta chain sequencing. Concerning this clone: Its antigen has not been determined. No base-level quality is on record; no much larger clone is a single base apart.

The CDR3 regions of human TCRbeta chains were subjected to immunosequencing. Per the source publication's procedure: Repertoire TCRs were checked for matches against a reference library of SARS-CoV-2-specific TCRs that had been generated using the MIRA antigen-specificity platform. Breadth was defined as the fraction of unique TCRs that were SARS-CoV-2-associated, and depth was defined as the fraction of total T cells that were SARS-CoV-2-associated. Using the MIRA data, each spike-specific TCR was assigned both to the spike region to which the TCR was reactive and to a CD4 or CD8 class. Log10-transformed breadth and depth values were compared by one-way ANOVA with Sidak's multiple comparisons tests. Here the immuneACCESS table is served through TCRdb, limited to in-frame sequences with V and J called. Missing clones are a known gap in these copies; in checked studies unresolved V genes cover under half, and the rest lacks a known reason. That table gives V, J and clone size, and the DNA gave D and trimming. This sample has about 140,000 clones in its table, and 92% of those were observed once. The biggest ten clones account for roughly 4% of the sample.

The CDR3 measures 10 amino acids from cysteine to phenylalanine. The DNA shown is the 30-base CDR3, in frame from base 1. CDR1 SGHTS and CDR2 YDEGEE were looked up in the germline V gene. V lost 8 bases and J lost 5 bases; the stretch between them is 7 bases long. The clonotype comes from an adult who received the AZD1222 COVID-19 vaccine. This receptor chain uses TRBV5-8 and TRBJ2-5, with no reliable assignment of the D segment. The sample was peripheral blood, taken 28 days after the second AZD1222 dose. The nucleotides read TGTGCCAGATCGGCCGAGACCCAGTACTTC. The encoded protein is CARSAETQYF.